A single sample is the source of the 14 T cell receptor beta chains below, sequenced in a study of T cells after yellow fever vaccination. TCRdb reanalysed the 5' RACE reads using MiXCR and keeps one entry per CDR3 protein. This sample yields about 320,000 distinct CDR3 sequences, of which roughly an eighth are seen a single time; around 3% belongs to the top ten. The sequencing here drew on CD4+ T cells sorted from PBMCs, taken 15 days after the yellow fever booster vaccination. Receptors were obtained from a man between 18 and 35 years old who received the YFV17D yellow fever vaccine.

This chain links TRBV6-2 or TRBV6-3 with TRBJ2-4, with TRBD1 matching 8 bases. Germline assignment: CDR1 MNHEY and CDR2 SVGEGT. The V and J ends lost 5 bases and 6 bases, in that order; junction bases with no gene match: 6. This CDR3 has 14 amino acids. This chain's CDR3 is CASSPWTGTNIQYF. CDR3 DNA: TGTGCCAGCAGTCCATGGACAGGGACAAACATTCAGTACTTC.

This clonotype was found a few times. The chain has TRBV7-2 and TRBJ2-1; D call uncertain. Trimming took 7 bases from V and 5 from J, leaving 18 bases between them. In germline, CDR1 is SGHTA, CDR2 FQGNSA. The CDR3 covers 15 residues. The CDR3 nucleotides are TGTGCCAGCACCCCAAGTCTCGCAGGCAACAATGAGCAGTTCTTC. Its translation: CASTPSLAGNNEQFF.

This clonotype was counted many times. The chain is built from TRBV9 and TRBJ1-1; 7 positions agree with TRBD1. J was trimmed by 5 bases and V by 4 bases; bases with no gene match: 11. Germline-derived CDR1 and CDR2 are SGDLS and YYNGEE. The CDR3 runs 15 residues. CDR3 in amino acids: CASSPKDRVSTEAFF. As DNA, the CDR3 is TGTGCCAGCAGCCCTAAAGACAGGGTATCTACTGAAGCTTTCTTT.

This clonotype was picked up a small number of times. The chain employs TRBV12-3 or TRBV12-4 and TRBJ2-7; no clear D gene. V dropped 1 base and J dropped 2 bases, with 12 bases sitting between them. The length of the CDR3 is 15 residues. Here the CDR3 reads CASSLGISGPYEQYF. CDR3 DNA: TGTGCCAGCAGTTTAGGTATATCGGGTCCCTACGAGCAGTACTTC.

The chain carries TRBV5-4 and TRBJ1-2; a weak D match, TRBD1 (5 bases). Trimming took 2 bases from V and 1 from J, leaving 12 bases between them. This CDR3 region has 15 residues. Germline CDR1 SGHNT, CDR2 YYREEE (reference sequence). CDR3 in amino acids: CASSFSGGDNYGYTF. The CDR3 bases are TGTGCCAGCAGCTTTTCGGGGGGAGATAACTATGGCTACACCTTC. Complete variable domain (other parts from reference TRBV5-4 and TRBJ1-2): ETGVTQSPTHLIKTRGQQVTLRCSSQSGHNTVSWYQQALGQGPQFIFQYYREEENGRGNFPPRFSGLQFPNYSSELNVNALELDDSALYLCASSFSGGDNYGYTFGSGTRLTVV.

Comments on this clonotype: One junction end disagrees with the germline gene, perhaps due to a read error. CDR3 amino acids: CASSTSADTNEKMFF. CDR3 nucleotide sequence: TGTGCCAGCAGCACGTCAGCTGATACTAATGAAAAAATGTTTTTT. The chain joins TRBV9 to TRBJ1-4; unclear D gene. Germline loops: CDR1 SGDLS, CDR2 YYNGEE. The CDR3 is made up of 15 amino acids.

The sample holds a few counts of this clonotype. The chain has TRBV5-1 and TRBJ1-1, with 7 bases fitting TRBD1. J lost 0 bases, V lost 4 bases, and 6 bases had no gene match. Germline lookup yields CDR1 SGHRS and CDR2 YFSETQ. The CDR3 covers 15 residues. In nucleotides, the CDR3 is TGCGCCAGCAGCCCCAGACAGGGTTTGAACACTGAAGCTTTCTTT. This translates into CASSPRQGLNTEAFF.

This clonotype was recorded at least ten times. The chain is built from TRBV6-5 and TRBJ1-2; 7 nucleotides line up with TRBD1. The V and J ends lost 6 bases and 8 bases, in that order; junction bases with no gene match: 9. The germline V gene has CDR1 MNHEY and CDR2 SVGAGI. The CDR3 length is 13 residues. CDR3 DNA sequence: TGTGCCAGCAGCGACCGACAGGGACAGGGCTACACCTTC. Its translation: CASSDRQGQGYTF.

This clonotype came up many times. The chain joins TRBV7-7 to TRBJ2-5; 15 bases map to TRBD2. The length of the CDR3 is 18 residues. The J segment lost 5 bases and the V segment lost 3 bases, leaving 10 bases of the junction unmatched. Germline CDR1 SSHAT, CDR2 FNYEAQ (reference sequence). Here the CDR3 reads CASSLTPGLAGGHETQYF. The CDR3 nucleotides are TGTGCCAGCAGCTTGACCCCCGGACTAGCGGGGGGGCACGAGACCCAGTACTTC.

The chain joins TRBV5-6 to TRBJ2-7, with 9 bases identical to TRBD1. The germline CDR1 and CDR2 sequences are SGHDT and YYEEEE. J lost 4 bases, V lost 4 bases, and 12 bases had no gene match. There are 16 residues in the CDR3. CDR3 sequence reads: CASSLGQGKSNYEQYF. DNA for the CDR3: TGTGCCAGCAGCCTGGGACAGGGAAAGTCAAATTACGAGCAGTACTTC. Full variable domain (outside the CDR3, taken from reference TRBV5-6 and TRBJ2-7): DAGVTQSPTHLIKTRGQQVTLRCSPKSGHDTVSWYQQALGQGPQFIFQYYEEEERQRGNFPDRFSGHQFPNYSSELNVNALLLGDSALYLCASSLGQGKSNYEQYFGPGTRLTVT.

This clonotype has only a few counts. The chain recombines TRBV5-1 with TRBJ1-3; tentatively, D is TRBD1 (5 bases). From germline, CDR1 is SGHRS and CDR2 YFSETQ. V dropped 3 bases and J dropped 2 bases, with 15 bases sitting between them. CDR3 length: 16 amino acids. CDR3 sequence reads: CASSSLGGTTGNTIYF. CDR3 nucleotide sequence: TGCGCCAGCAGCTCGCTGGGTGGGACGACTGGAAACACCATATATTTT.

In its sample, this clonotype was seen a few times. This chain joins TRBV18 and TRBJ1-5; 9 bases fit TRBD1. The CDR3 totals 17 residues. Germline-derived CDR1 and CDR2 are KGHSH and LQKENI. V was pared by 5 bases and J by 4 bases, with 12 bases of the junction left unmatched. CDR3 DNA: TGTGCCAGCTCAGCGCTTACCGGGACAGGGATGAATCAGCCCCAGCATTTT. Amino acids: CASSALTGTGMNQPQHF. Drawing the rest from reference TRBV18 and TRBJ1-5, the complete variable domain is NAGVMQNPRHLVRRRGQEARLRCSPMKGHSHVYWYRQLPEEGLKFMVYLQKENIIDESGMPKERFSAEFPKEGPSILRIQQVVRGDSAAYFCASSALTGTGMNQPQHFGDGTRLSIL.

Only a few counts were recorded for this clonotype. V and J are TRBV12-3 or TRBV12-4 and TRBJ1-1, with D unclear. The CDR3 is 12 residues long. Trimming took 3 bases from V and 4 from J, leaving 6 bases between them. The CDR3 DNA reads TGTGCCAGCAGTTTCTTGGGCACTGAAGCTTTCTTT. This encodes CASSFLGTEAFF.

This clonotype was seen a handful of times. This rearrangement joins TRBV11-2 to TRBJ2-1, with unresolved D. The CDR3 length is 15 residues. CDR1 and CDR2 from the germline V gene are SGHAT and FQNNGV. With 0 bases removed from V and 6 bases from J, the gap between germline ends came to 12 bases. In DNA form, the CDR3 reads TGTGCCAGCAGCTTAGAGTCGTACCGAAGCAATGAGCAGTTCTTC. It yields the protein CASSLESYRSNEQFF. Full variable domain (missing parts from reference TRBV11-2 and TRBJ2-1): EAGVAQSPRYKIIEKRQSVAFWCNPISGHATLYWYQQILGQGPKLLIQFQNNGVVDDSQLPKDRFSAERLKGVDSTLKIQPAKLEDSAVYLCASSLESYRSNEQFFGPGTRLTVL.